This T cell receptor beta chain was identified in a study of T cell responses to AZD1222 COVID-19 vaccine. The CDR3 is made up of 15 amino acids. Germline V gives CDR1 SGHDN, CDR2 FVKESK. V was shortened by 3 bases and J by 2 bases, with 14 bases between the two germline ends. Method: immunoSEQ multiplex PCR; TCRdb's copy keeps in-frame clones and lacks some. The table includes approximately 100,000 clones, 87% detected once. The source of this sequence is an adult who received the AZD1222 COVID-19 vaccine. The sample was peripheral blood, taken 28 days after the second AZD1222 dose. This chain links TRBV14 with TRBJ2-7, with a weak D call TRBD2 (6 bases). CDR3 nucleotide sequence: TGTGCCAGCAGCCATTCCGGGACTGGCACCTACGAGCAGTACTTC. This codes for CASSHSGTGTYEQYF.